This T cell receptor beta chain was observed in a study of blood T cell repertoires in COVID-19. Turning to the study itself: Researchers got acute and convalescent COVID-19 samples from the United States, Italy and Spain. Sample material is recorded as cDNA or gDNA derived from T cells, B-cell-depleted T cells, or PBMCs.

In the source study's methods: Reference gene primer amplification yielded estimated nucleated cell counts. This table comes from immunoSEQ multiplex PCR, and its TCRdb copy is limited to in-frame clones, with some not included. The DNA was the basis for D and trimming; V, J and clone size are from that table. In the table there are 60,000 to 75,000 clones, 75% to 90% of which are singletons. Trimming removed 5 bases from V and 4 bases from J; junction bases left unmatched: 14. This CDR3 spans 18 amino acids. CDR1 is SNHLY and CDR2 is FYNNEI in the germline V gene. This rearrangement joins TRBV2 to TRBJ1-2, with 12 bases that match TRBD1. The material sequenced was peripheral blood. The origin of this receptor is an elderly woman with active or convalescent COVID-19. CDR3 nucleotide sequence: TGTGCCAGCAGTACCTCCGGGACAGGGGGCCAAGGAGGCTATGGCTACACCTTC. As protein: CASSTSGTGGQGGYGYTF. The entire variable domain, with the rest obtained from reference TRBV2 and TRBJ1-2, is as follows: EPEVTQTPSHQVTQMGQEVILRCVPISNHLYFYWYRQILGQKVEFLVSFYNNEISEKSEIFDDQFSVERPDGSNFTLKIRSTKLEDSAMYFCASSTSGTGGQGGYGYTFGSGTRLTVV.